This TCR beta chain derives from a study of Graves' ophthalmopathy and Graves' hyperthyroidism. Scientists amplified the TCR beta CDR3 regions from RNA transcripts. The library came from an HTBI-primed first-round RT-PCR and a second-round multiplex PCR. TCRdb redid the calling of the multiplex PCR reads with MiXCR, one entry per CDR3 protein. The sample carries about 39,000 distinct CDR3 sequences, 50% recorded once. The authors used Ficoll-Paque density gradient centrifugation to separate PBMCs. The input was approximately 10 ml of fresh peripheral blood. The sample taken for sequencing was peripheral blood. The receptor was derived from an adult woman with stable Graves' hyperthyroidism.

The CDR3 loop is CASKTSGTTYEQYF. The CDR3 nucleotides are TGTGCCAGCAAGACTAGCGGGACAACCTACGAGCAGTACTTC. The genes are TRBV6-1 and TRBJ2-7; 11 bases are shared with TRBD2. CDR3 length: 14 amino acids. With 7 bases clipped from V and 2 bases from J, the junction kept 4 bases outside the gene matches. CDR1 and CDR2 from the germline V gene are MNHNS and SASEGT.